Following are 24 T cell receptor beta chains from one sample sequenced in a study of CD8 T cells in ankylosing spondylitis. MiXCR, applied by TCRdb to the 5' RACE reads, yields one record per CDR3 protein. The data contain under 250,000 distinct CDR3 sequences, roughly a tenth of them singletons. Specimen: blood, either unsorted or a sorted T cell fraction (not recorded which). The source is a male donor with ankylosing spondylitis or in good health (not recorded which).

There are many counts of this clonotype. The chain is built from TRBV24-1 and TRBJ2-1; 9 nucleotides align to TRBD2. J was trimmed by 5 bases and V by 4 bases; bases with no gene match: 5. CDR3 length equals 15 residues. Per germline, CDR1 KGHDR and CDR2 SFDVKD. The CDR3 loop reads CATSESGRNNNEQFF. For the CDR3, the DNA is TGTGCCACCAGTGAGAGCGGGAGGAACAACAATGAGCAGTTCTTC.

This clonotype has just a few counts. The chain has TRBV7-2 and TRBJ2-2, with D perhaps assigned TRBD1 or TRBD2 (5 bases each). Trimming removed 1 base at V and 6 bases at J, with 15 bases between. CDR3 length: 16 residues. Per germline, CDR1 SGHTA and CDR2 FQGNSA. The CDR3 region has the DNA TGTGCCAGCAGCTTAGAAGGGGCTAGCCTCGCCGGGGAGCTGTTTTTT. Encoded protein: CASSLEGASLAGELFF.

There are many counts of this clonotype. The rearrangement joins TRBV12-3 or TRBV12-4 to TRBJ1-1; no definite D call. Trimming took off 6 bases at V and 6 bases at J, with 20 bases between the two ends. The CDR3 sequence is 15 residues long. CDR3 region: CASSPSPHLHPEAFF. DNA of the CDR3: TGTGCCAGCAGCCCCTCCCCCCATTTGCACCCTGAAGCTTTCTTT.

The chain combines TRBV30 with TRBJ2-6; 7 bases match TRBD2. V lost 3 bases, J lost 4 bases, and 9 bases stayed unmatched. Germline V lookup: CDR1 GTSNPN, CDR2 SVGIG (reference sequence). The CDR3 is made up of 16 amino acids. The CDR3 bases are TGTGCCTGGAGCAAACGGGGGGTTCTGGGGGCCAACGTCCTGACTTTC. Its protein is CAWSKRGVLGANVLTF.

This clonotype was recorded many times. CDR3 nucleotides: TGTGCCAGCAGTTACCCGGGACAGGGGCTCAATGAGCAGTTCTTC. This codes for CASSYPGQGLNEQFF. The gene calls are TRBV6-5 and TRBJ2-1; the match to TRBD1 covers 10 bases. The CDR3 is made up of 15 amino acids. Germline lookup yields CDR1 MNHEY and CDR2 SVGAGI. After removal of 2 bases from V and 6 bases from J, the junction contained 4 bases not matched to a gene.

There are many counts of this clonotype. The rearrangement uses TRBV13 and TRBJ1-1, with D possibly being TRBD1 (5 bases). CDR1 and CDR2 (germline): PRHDT, FYEKMQ (reference sequence). The CDR3 is 11 amino acids. Trimming removed 8 bases from V and 4 bases from J, with 8 bases in between. The CDR3 spells CASAQGTEAFF. CDR3 bases: TGTGCCAGCGCCCAGGGCACTGAAGCTTTCTTT.

This clonotype was observed many times. The chain has TRBV29-1 and TRBJ1-2; maybe TRBD1 (6 bases). This CDR3 contains 12 residues. Germline V CDR1 and CDR2: SQVTM, ANQGSEA. V gave up 4 bases and J gave up 4 bases, with 10 bases separating them. CDR3 loop: CSVAGGGYGYTF. As DNA, the CDR3 is TGCAGCGTTGCTGGGGGCGGCTATGGCTACACCTTC.

The V and J genes are TRBV20-1 and TRBJ1-2; 7 positions agree with TRBD1. This CDR3 comprises 14 residues. CDR1 and CDR2 from the germline V gene are DFQATT and SNEGSKA (reference sequence). J gave up 3 bases and V 2 bases, and 6 bases lay outside the gene matches. Written as DNA, the CDR3 is TGCAGTGCTAGAAGGACAGGTCAGGACTATGGCTACACCTTC. It specifies CSARRTGQDYGYTF.

This clonotype has a handful of counts. This chain connects TRBV10-2 to TRBJ1-2; D is ambiguous. Trimming shortened V by 7 bases and J by 2 bases, and 14 bases separated the two germline ends. Germline assignment: CDR1 WSHSY and CDR2 SAAADI. The CDR3 consists of 14 residues. The CDR3 sequence: CASKPPGENYGYTF. The CDR3 DNA sequence: TGCGCCAGCAAACCCCCCGGAGAAAACTATGGCTACACCTTC.

In this sample, this clonotype turned up many times. The chain has TRBV4-1 and TRBJ2-1; the D gene is possibly TRBD2 (6 bases). This CDR3 spans 16 amino acids. V lost 4 bases to trimming and J lost 3 bases, with 16 bases between them. Germline values: CDR1 MGHRA, CDR2 YSYEKL. CDR3 bases: TGCGCCAGCAGCCGAAGATGGGGGGAAGGCTACAATGAGCAGTTCTTC. Translation: CASSRRWGEGYNEQFF.

Ten or more counts support this clonotype. V is TRBV4-1 and J is TRBJ1-4, with 8 bases matching TRBD1. V lost 0 bases and J lost 8; bases outside the gene matches: 11. The V gene's germline CDR1 is MGHRA and CDR2 YSYEKL. This CDR3 spans 17 amino acids. In DNA, the CDR3 is TGCGCCAGCAGCCAAGATGAGGCGACAGGGGAGTTCGAAAAACTGTTTTTT. Translating gives CASSQDEATGEFEKLFF.

This clonotype was found many times. The V call is TRBV4-1, the J call TRBJ1-6, with 9 bases matching TRBD1. This CDR3 is built from 15 residues. Germline-derived CDR1 and CDR2 are MGHRA and YSYEKL. V was clipped by 4 bases and J by 9 bases; unmatched bases: 7. Here the CDR3 DNA reads TGCGCCAGCAGCCGGAGGACAGGGGAAATTTCACCCCTCCACTTT. It yields the protein CASSRRTGEISPLHF.

This clonotype was found many times. The chain joins TRBV6-1 to TRBJ2-7; 9 bases map to TRBD1. Germline-derived CDR1 and CDR2 are MNHNS and SASEGT. V was pared by 6 bases and J by 2 bases, with 8 bases of the junction left unmatched. This CDR3 comprises 15 residues. The CDR3 here is CASSRRGTGTYEQYF. The CDR3, as DNA: TGTGCCAGCAGCCGACGGGGGACAGGGACCTACGAGCAGTACTTC.

This clonotype was seen at least ten times. V gene TRBV10-3 combines with J gene TRBJ2-3, with 8 bases lining up with TRBD1. Per germline, CDR1 ENHRY and CDR2 SYGVKD. The CDR3 contains 17 residues. Trimming cost V 0 bases and J 8 bases; bases outside gene matches: 13. The CDR3 sequence is CAISESAGQGPGGTQYF. CDR3 nucleotides: TGTGCCATCAGTGAGTCGGCAGGACAGGGTCCAGGAGGTACGCAGTATTTT.

There are many counts of this clonotype. V is TRBV20-1 and J is TRBJ1-1; no clear D. Trimming cost V 0 bases and J 7 bases, with 15 bases left between them. This CDR3 comprises 14 residues. In germline, CDR1 is DFQATT, CDR2 SNEGSKA (reference sequence). The CDR3 region is CSAREQDSAGEAFF. In DNA, the CDR3 is TGCAGTGCTAGAGAACAAGACTCCGCCGGTGAAGCTTTCTTT.

The V call is TRBV6-5, the J call TRBJ2-3, with 10 bases aligning to TRBD1. V gave up 5 bases and J gave up 3 bases; unmatched junction bases: 5. CDR3 length equals 15 residues. Looked up from germline, CDR1 is MNHEY and CDR2 is SVGAGI. CDR3 in DNA: TGTGCCAGCAGTAACGGACAGGGGGGGACAGATACGCAGTATTTT. Amino acid sequence: CASSNGQGGTDTQYF.

The chain joins TRBV24-1 to TRBJ2-1, with D hard to call. Germline-derived CDR1 and CDR2 are KGHDR and SFDVKD. The CDR3 consists of 13 residues. Trimming removed 8 bases at V and 5 bases at J, with 12 bases between. The CDR3 bases are TGTGCCACCACAAGCCCCAAGGACAATGAGCAGTTCTTC. Translation: CATTSPKDNEQFF.

The chain employs TRBV5-1 and TRBJ1-2; D is unclear. In germline, CDR1 is SGHRS, CDR2 YFSETQ. This CDR3 spans 14 amino acids. V lost 0 bases and J 4 bases, leaving 10 bases between the germline ends. The CDR3 DNA sequence: TGCGCCAGCAGCTTGGACAGTATCTCCTATGGCTACACCTTC. As protein: CASSLDSISYGYTF.

This clonotype was detected ten times or more. This rearrangement joins TRBV3-1 to TRBJ1-2; D not certain. The CDR3 has 11 amino acids. V lost 3 bases and J lost 8, with 7 bases in between. Germline-derived CDR1 and CDR2 are LGHDT and YNNKEL (reference sequence). Here the CDR3 reads CASSHPAGYTF. For the CDR3, the DNA is TGTGCCAGCAGCCACCCGGCGGGCTACACCTTC.

This clonotype showed up many times. The gene calls are TRBV6-1 and TRBJ2-7; 7 bases align to TRBD1. CDR1 and CDR2 from the germline V gene are MNHNS and SASEGT. The CDR3 spans 14 residues. The V and J ends lost 6 bases and 7 bases, in that order; junction bases with no gene match: 12. The CDR3 coding sequence is TGTGCCAGCAGACTAGGGGACAGTCAGCGGGAGCAGTACTTC. It encodes CASRLGDSQREQYF.

The CDR3 reads CASSSQTGAIAKNIQYF. The CDR3 DNA reads TGTGCCAGCAGCTCCCAGACAGGGGCGATCGCCAAAAACATTCAGTACTTC. This chain connects TRBV7-2 to TRBJ2-4, with 8 bases identical to TRBD1. The germline gives CDR1 SGHTA, CDR2 FQGNSA. This CDR3 contains 17 residues. The V gene end was trimmed by 4 bases and the J gene end by 1 base; junction bases not matched to a gene: 9.

This clonotype came up many times. The J gene is TRBJ2-1, the V gene TRBV12-3 or TRBV12-4; 8 nucleotides agree with TRBD2. The CDR3 length is 14 residues. V shed 2 bases and J 10 bases; nucleotides not matched to a gene: 7. The CDR3 here is CASSLTGGAGEQFF. CDR3 DNA sequence: TGTGCCAGCAGTTTAACCGGGGGGGCAGGGGAGCAGTTCTTC.

The sample holds many counts of this clonotype. This chain links TRBV6-5 with TRBJ2-2; D call uncertain. CDR1 and CDR2 from the germline V gene are MNHEY and SVGAGI. CDR3 length: 17 amino acids. V lost 0 bases and J lost 2, with 13 bases in between. The CDR3 region is CASSYSSWGTNTGELFF. DNA of the CDR3: TGTGCCAGCAGTTACTCGAGCTGGGGTACTAACACCGGGGAGCTGTTTTTT.

As regards this clonotype: A clone one base away is much larger, so this may be a read error. V usage is TRBV7-9 and J usage is TRBJ1-3; D is ambiguous. The germline V gene has CDR1 SEHNR and CDR2 FQNEAQ (reference sequence). The CDR3 is 12 amino acids. V lost 1 base and J 8 bases, leaving 6 bases between the germline ends. CDR3 DNA sequence: TGTGCCAGCAGCTTAGAGGTGGACACCATATATTTT. It specifies CASSLEVDTIYF.